This is a list of T cell receptor beta chains from one sample in a study of cytomegalovirus exposure and HLA in healthy donors. The table came from immunoSEQ multiplex PCR; TCRdb's copy has only in-frame clones and leaves some out. The table includes about 130,000 clones, 10% to 13% detected once. The material sequenced was PBMCs. The receptors come from a woman between 18 and 29 years old in good health and CMV-seropositive. Each CDR3 is given with its conserved first and last residue. A D gene is named only where the DNA matches it firmly. Clone size is stated in some rows and not others, as once, few, many or a class when expanded.

d_gene,j_gene,abundance,v_gene,CDR3nt,CDR3aa
TRBD2,TRBJ2-1,few,TRBV15,TGTGCCACCAGCAGAGATCTTAGCGGGAGGGAGGTTGAGCAGTTCTTC,CATSRDLSGREVEQFF
-,TRBJ2-7,-,TRBV7-9,TGTGCCAGCAGCTTATCCGGGGGCTACGAGCAGTACTTC,CASSLSGGYEQYF
TRBD2,TRBJ2-7,-,TRBV28,TGTGCCAGCACCAACGGACTAGCGGGCTACGAGCAGTACTTC,CASTNGLAGYEQYF
-,TRBJ2-2,few,TRBV2,TGTGCCAGCAGCCCCTCCCCGGGCCCGCGGGGCCCCGGGGAGCTGTTTTTT,CASSPSPGPRGPGELFF
-,TRBJ2-3,few,TRBV9,TGTGCCAGCAGCGCCCGGGAGTACGCAGATACGCAGTATTTT,CASSAREYADTQYF
-,TRBJ2-2,few,TRBV6-5,TGTGCCAGCAGTTCAGGGCAGGGGATGGGGGAGCTGTTTTTT,CASSSGQGMGELFF
TRBD2,TRBJ2-3,-,TRBV2,TGTGCCAGCAGTGAGTCGGCTAGCGGGCTCACAGATACGCAGTATTTT,CASSESASGLTDTQYF
TRBD1,TRBJ1-5,-,TRBV5-1,TGCGCCAGCAGCTTGGGTCAGGGGGGCAATCAGCCCCAGCATTTT,CASSLGQGGNQPQHF
-,TRBJ1-3,-,TRBV11-2,TGTGCCAGCAGCTTCGCAGGGAAATCTGGAAACACCATATATTTT,CASSFAGKSGNTIYF
TRBD2,TRBJ2-1,-,TRBV18,TGTGCCAGCTCACCGGGAACGGGACTAGGGCTCGATGAGCAGTTCTTC,CASSPGTGLGLDEQFF
-,TRBJ2-7,-,TRBV2,TGTGCCAGCAGCCCAGGGCGCGTCTACGAGCAGTACTTC,CASSPGRVYEQYF
TRBD1,TRBJ1-3,few,TRBV5-1,TGCGCCAGCAGCACCACAGGGGTTTCTGGAAACACCATATATTTT,CASSTTGVSGNTIYF
-,TRBJ2-1,-,TRBV11-2,TGTGCCAGCAGCTTAGCACTGAACAATGAGCAGTTCTTC,CASSLALNNEQFF
-,TRBJ2-1,-,TRBV5-4,TGTGCCAGCACCCCGGGTAGTTCTAATGAGCAGCTCTTC,CASTPGSSNEQLF
TRBD1,TRBJ2-2,few,TRBV28,TGTGCCAGCATATCACAGGGGGATACCGGGGAGCTGTTTTTT,CASISQGDTGELFF
-,TRBJ2-7,-,TRBV30,TGTGCCTGGACAGGGCTAAGCGAGCAGTACTTC,CAWTGLSEQYF
-,TRBJ1-1,-,TRBV27,TGTGCCAGCAGTCTAGAGTCCGCCCCCTACACTGAAGCTTTCTTT,CASSLESAPYTEAFF
-,TRBJ1-5,few,TRBV27,TGTGCCAGCAGTCGCAGGGGACAAAGCAATAGCAATCAGCCCCAGCATTTT,CASSRRGQSNSNQPQHF
-,TRBJ2-5,-,TRBV7-7,TGTGCTAGCAGCCCTCATTTAGGCCAGAGAGGGGAGACCCAGTACTTC,CASSPHLGQRGETQYF
TRBD2,TRBJ2-7,-,TRBV5-6,TGTGCCAGCAGCTTGGGGCTAGCGGACGAGCAGTACTTC,CASSLGLADEQYF
TRBD1,TRBJ2-3,few,TRBV2,TGTGCCAGCAGTGGGCCAGGGGGCGCCGGGCCTGATACGCAGTATTTT,CASSGPGGAGPDTQYF
TRBD1,TRBJ2-7,-,TRBV30,TGTGCCTGGAGACTAAAAGAACAGGGGATTTCATACGAGCAGTACTTC,CAWRLKEQGISYEQYF
-,TRBJ1-1,-,TRBV6-5,TGTGCCAGCAGAAACCGGCGGGGGGTAAGAGAAGCTTTCTTT,CASRNRRGVREAFF
TRBD2,TRBJ2-1,-,TRBV6-4,TGTGCCAGCAGTGACACACTAGCGGGAGCGCAGTTCTTC,CASSDTLAGAQFF
TRBD1,TRBJ1-5,-,TRBV28,TGTGCCAGCAACAGGGGTAGCAATCAGCCCCAGCATTTT,CASNRGSNQPQHF
-,TRBJ2-7,-,TRBV7-9,TGTGCCAGCAGCTTACAGGATTCCTACGAGCAGTACTTC,CASSLQDSYEQYF
-,TRBJ1-2,few,TRBV6-1,TGTGCCAGCACCCAATCACAGGGAATCTATGGCTACACCTTC,CASTQSQGIYGYTF
-,TRBJ2-5,few,TRBV7-9,TGTGCCAGCAGCTTAGTCCCCCGGGAGACCCAGTACTTC,CASSLVPRETQYF
TRBD1,TRBJ2-6,-,TRBV11-2,TGTGCCTCTTGGACAGGGGCAACTGGGGCCAACGTCCTGACTTTC,CASWTGATGANVLTF
-,TRBJ1-1,-,TRBV14,TGTGCCAGCAGCCAAGTGGGGCCCGCGGCTTTCTTT,CASSQVGPAAFF
-,TRBJ1-2,-,TRBV9,TGTGCCAGCAGCCCCCCCTCCAACGGAGCTGGCTACACCTTC,CASSPPSNGAGYTF
-,TRBJ2-2,few,TRBV5-1,TGCGCCAGCAACCAGGGGAACACCGGGGAGCTGTTTTTT,CASNQGNTGELFF
-,TRBJ1-5,-,TRBV7-8,TGTGCCAGCAGCCCTAGGACGGGACAGCCCCAGCATTTT,CASSPRTGQPQHF
-,TRBJ2-7,-,TRBV19,TGTGCCAGTAGTCGGACCGGGACTGGCTACGAGCAGTACTTC,CASSRTGTGYEQYF
TRBD1,TRBJ1-5,few,TRBV2,TGTGCCAGCAGCCTAAGAGGGGACAGGAATCAGCCCCAGCATTTT,CASSLRGDRNQPQHF
TRBD1,TRBJ2-7,few,TRBV9,TGTGCCAGCAGCTTGACAGGGGTCCCCTACGAGCAGTACTTC,CASSLTGVPYEQYF
-,TRBJ2-7,few,TRBV5-1,TGCGCCAGCAGCCTACGACAGGTCTACGACGAGCAGTACTTC,CASSLRQVYDEQYF
TRBD2,TRBJ2-1,-,TRBV10-3,TGTGCCCTCGGAGGACTAGCGGGCAATGAGCAGTTCTTC,CALGGLAGNEQFF
TRBD1,TRBJ2-7,few,TRBV10-3,TGTGCCGAAACGCACAGGGGACCCACCTACGAGCAGTACTTC,CAETHRGPTYEQYF
TRBD1,TRBJ1-1,few,TRBV5-4,TGTGCCAGCAGCTTGCCCCCCGACAGGGGAATGAACACTGAAGCTTTCTTT,CASSLPPDRGMNTEAFF
TRBD2,TRBJ2-7,-,TRBV5-4,TGTGCCAGCAGCTCCAGCGGGAGGGACGAGCAGTACTTC,CASSSSGRDEQYF
-,TRBJ2-7,few,TRBV6-1,TGTGCCAGCAGTGAAGAGCGAGCCTACGAGCAGTACTTC,CASSEERAYEQYF
TRBD2,TRBJ2-3,-,TRBV30,TGTGCCTGGAGTGTTATAGCGGGAGGTTCAGATACGCAGTATTTT,CAWSVIAGGSDTQYF
-,TRBJ1-5,few,TRBV19,TGTGCCAGTGGTACAGGGAACACCGATCAGCCCCAGCATTTT,CASGTGNTDQPQHF
TRBD1,TRBJ1-5,-,TRBV7-2,TGTGCCAGCAGCAGACCCGGGACAGGGGGGGGTCAGCCCCAGCATTTT,CASSRPGTGGGQPQHF
-,TRBJ1-1,-,TRBV6-1,TGTGCCAGCAAGGAGTTAGGAGCTTTCTTT,CASKELGAFF
-,TRBJ1-3,-,TRBV15,TGTGCCACCAGCAGCAATACAGCCGTCTCTGGAAACACCATATATTTT,CATSSNTAVSGNTIYF
-,TRBJ2-7,few,TRBV18,TGTGCCAGCTCGATACAGAGCTCCTACGAGCAGTACTTC,CASSIQSSYEQYF
TRBD1,TRBJ2-7,few,TRBV2,TGTGCCAGCAGCCGCTTCGGGGGGACAGGGGAAGCCTACGAGCAGTACTTC,CASSRFGGTGEAYEQYF
TRBD1,TRBJ1-1,few,TRBV29-1,TGCAGCGTTTGGACGGGACAGGGGGTTGAAGCTTTCTTT,CSVWTGQGVEAFF
TRBD1,TRBJ2-3,few,TRBV4-1,TGCGCCAGCACCCAAGAACGGACAGGGTTGACAGATACGCAGTATTTT,CASTQERTGLTDTQYF
TRBD1,TRBJ1-2,-,TRBV29-1,TGCAGCGTTCCGGGACAGGGTAACTATGGCTACACCTTC,CSVPGQGNYGYTF
-,TRBJ2-1,few,TRBV13,TGTGCCAGCAGCCGATATGAGAGCTCCTACAATGAGCAGTTCTTC,CASSRYESSYNEQFF
TRBD1,TRBJ1-1,-,TRBV5-1,TGCGCCAGCAGCCCCGGACAGGGGGAAGCTTTCTTT,CASSPGQGEAFF
-,TRBJ1-5,few,TRBV21-1,TGTGCCAGCAGCAAAGAGACAGGGGCTCCTCATCCCCAGCATTTT,CASSKETGAPHPQHF
TRBD1,TRBJ2-5,-,TRBV11-3,TGTGCCAGCAGCTCGGGACAGCAGCTTCAAGAGACCCAGTACTTC,CASSSGQQLQETQYF
-,TRBJ2-2,few,TRBV27,TGTGCCAGCAGGAGGCTAAAAACCACCGGGGAGCTGTTTTTT,CASRRLKTTGELFF